What follows are 2 T cell receptor beta chains derived from one specimen sequenced in a study of T cell responses to AZD1222 COVID-19 vaccine. Clones were read by immunoSEQ multiplex PCR, and TCRdb kept only the in-frame ones, dropping some. Seen here are around 99,000 clones, roughly nine tenths observed once, and the top ten hold just over 8%. The source was peripheral blood, collected 28 days after the second AZD1222 dose. Source of these receptors: an adult who received the AZD1222 COVID-19 vaccine.

J is TRBJ1-3 and V is TRBV18, with D unresolved. The CDR3 extends over 15 amino acids. CDR1 and CDR2 (germline): KGHSH, LQKENI. The V end lost 4 bases, the J end lost 3 bases, and 13 bases lay between the germline ends. The CDR3 DNA follows: TGTGCCAGCTCACTTTTGACGCGGAGTGGAAACACCATATATTTT. Translated, it gives CASSLLTRSGNTIYF.

Concerning this clone itself: At one end the junction does not follow the germline gene, possibly because of a read error. The J gene is TRBJ2-5, the V gene TRBV7-2; D is uncertain. The germline V gene has CDR1 SGHTA and CDR2 FQGNSA. The CDR3 runs to 13 residues. The CDR3 DNA is TGTGCCAGCAGTTTAGCCCTACAAGAGACCCAGTACTTC. Translation: CASSLALQETQYF. Filled out from reference TRBV7-2 and TRBJ2-5, the complete variable domain reads GAGVSQSPSNKVTEKGKDVELRCDPISGHTALYWYRQSLGQGLEFLIYFQGNSAPDKSGLPSDRFSAERTGGSVSTLTIQRTQQEDSAVYLCASSLALQETQYFGPGTRLLVL.